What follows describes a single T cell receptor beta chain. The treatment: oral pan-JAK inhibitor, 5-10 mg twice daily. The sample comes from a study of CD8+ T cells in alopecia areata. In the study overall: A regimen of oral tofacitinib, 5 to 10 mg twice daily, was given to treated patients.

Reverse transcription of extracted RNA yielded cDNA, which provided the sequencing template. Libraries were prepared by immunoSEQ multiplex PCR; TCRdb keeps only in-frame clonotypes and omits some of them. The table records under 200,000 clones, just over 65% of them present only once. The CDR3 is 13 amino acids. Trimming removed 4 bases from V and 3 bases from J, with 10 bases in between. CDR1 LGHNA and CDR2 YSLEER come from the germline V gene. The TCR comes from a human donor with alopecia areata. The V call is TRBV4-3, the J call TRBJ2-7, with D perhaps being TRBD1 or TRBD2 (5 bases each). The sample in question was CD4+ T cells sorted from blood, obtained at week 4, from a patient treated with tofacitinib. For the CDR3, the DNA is TGCGCCAGCAGCCCCGGGACGGTCTACGAGCAGTACTTC. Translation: CASSPGTVYEQYF.